Shown below are 8 T cell receptor beta chains from a single sample sequenced in a study of neurological immune-mediated disorders. Time point reported: longitudinal time-point 3. TCRdb processed the 5' RACE reads anew with MiXCR; each CDR3 protein has one entry. The table records tens of thousands of distinct CDR3 sequences, 13% of them present only once. The specimen sequenced was PBMCs. These TCRs come from a young man in good health.

Ten or more counts support this clonotype. This chain joins TRBV18 and TRBJ2-7; 7 nucleotides agree with TRBD2. After removal of 5 bases from V and 5 bases from J, the junction contained 6 bases not matched to a gene. The CDR3 spans 13 residues. CDR1 and CDR2 from the germline V gene are KGHSH and LQKENI. CDR3 sequence: CASSAGEGDEQYF. The CDR3, as DNA: TGTGCCAGCTCAGCGGGAGAAGGAGACGAGCAGTACTTC. The variable domain in full, with the rest retrieved from reference TRBV18 and TRBJ2-7, is NAGVMQNPRHLVRRRGQEARLRCSPMKGHSHVYWYRQLPEEGLKFMVYLQKENIIDESGMPKERFSAEFPKEGPSILRIQQVVRGDSAAYFCASSAGEGDEQYFGPGTRLTVT.

Concerning this clonotype: A much larger clone differs by one base, so this may be a read error. The chain uses TRBV5-6 and TRBJ2-5, with 11 bases identical to TRBD1. The CDR3 covers 15 residues. The trim removed 4 bases at V and 5 bases at J, leaving 7 bases unmatched. CDR1 is SGHDT and CDR2 is YYEEEE in the germline V gene. This CDR3 reads CASSGGQGALETQYF. The CDR3 DNA is TGTGCCAGCAGCGGCGGACAGGGGGCTTTGGAGACCCAGTACTTC.

This clonotype came up many times. This sequence joins TRBV7-9 and TRBJ2-7; a possible D gene is TRBD1 (6 bases). V lost 1 base and J 5 bases, leaving 12 bases between the germline ends. The CDR3 covers 14 residues. CDR1 and CDR2 from the germline V gene are SEHNR and FQNEAQ (reference sequence). The CDR3 nucleotides read TGTGCCAGCAGCTTAGGGCAGGGGATCGACGAGCAGTACTTC. It specifies CASSLGQGIDEQYF. The full variable domain, rest sourced from reference TRBV7-9 and TRBJ2-7, is DTGVSQNPRHKITKRGQNVTFRCDPISEHNRLYWYRQTLGQGPEFLTYFQNEAQLEKSRLLSDRFSAERPKGSFSTLEIQRTEQGDSAMYLCASSLGQGIDEQYFGPGTRLTVT.

This clonotype was seen ten or more times. The chain recombines TRBV27 with TRBJ1-1, with D uncertain. V shed 3 bases and J shed 0 bases, with 5 bases lying between them. Germline values: CDR1 MNHEY, CDR2 SMNVEV (reference sequence). The CDR3 runs 13 residues. CDR3 nucleotides: TGTGCCAGCAGTTTGAGCATGAACACTGAAGCTTTCTTT. Residues: CASSLSMNTEAFF.

This clonotype has at least ten counts. The chain carries TRBV3-1 and TRBJ2-1; no reliable D call. From germline, CDR1 is LGHDT and CDR2 YNNKEL (reference sequence). The ends were cut back, 4 bases at V and 7 bases at J, with 8 bases in the middle. The CDR3 loop spans 12 amino acids. In DNA, the CDR3 is TGTGCCAGCAGCCGCTTCTCGAATGAGCAGTTCTTC. It specifies CASSRFSNEQFF.

The chain is built from TRBV7-2 and TRBJ1-4; D not certain. V dropped 6 bases and J dropped 8 bases, with 22 bases sitting between them. Per germline, CDR1 SGHTA and CDR2 FQGNSA. This CDR3 contains 16 residues. The CDR3 loop is CASRLEQYPREEKLFF. CDR3 bases: TGTGCCAGCAGACTGGAGCAGTACCCCAGAGAAGAAAAACTGTTTTTT.

The table lists this clonotype with many counts. The chain combines TRBV5-1 with TRBJ1-1, with no clear D. CDR1 and CDR2 from the germline V gene are SGHRS and YFSETQ. The CDR3 has 13 residues. V was trimmed by 4 bases and J by 1 base, leaving 8 bases between them. The CDR3 DNA reads TGCGCCAGCAGCGGGCAGCCGAACACTGAAGCTTTCTTT. It codes for CASSGQPNTEAFF.

This chain uses TRBV27 with TRBJ2-1; 13 nucleotides line up with TRBD2. Trimming at V came to 6 bases and at J to 4 bases, leaving 3 bases not matched to a gene. The CDR3 has 15 amino acids. Germline loops: CDR1 MNHEY, CDR2 SMNVEV (reference sequence). CDR3 protein: CASRLAGGPYNEQFF. The CDR3 nucleotides are TGTGCCAGCAGACTAGCGGGAGGGCCTTACAATGAGCAGTTCTTC.